The clone carrying this T cell receptor beta chain was detected ten times or more. A read error may account for a junction end that differs from germline. The CDR3 totals 12 residues. The entry originates in a study of CD8 T cells in ankylosing spondylitis. Libraries of TCR beta came from quantitative 5'-RACE with molecular barcodes. Via MiXCR, TCRdb re-called the 5' RACE reads, giving one row per CDR3 protein. This sample has around 300,000 distinct CDR3 sequences, with around 15% found just once. This receptor was obtained from a male donor with ankylosing spondylitis or in good health (not recorded which). Sequencing input: blood, either unsorted or a sorted T cell fraction (not recorded which). This sequence joins TRBV12-3 or TRBV12-4 and TRBJ1-2; unclear D gene. CDR3 sequence reads: CASSLAGYGYTF. The DNA of the CDR3 is TGCGCCAGCAGCTTGGCGGGCTATGGCTACACCTTC.